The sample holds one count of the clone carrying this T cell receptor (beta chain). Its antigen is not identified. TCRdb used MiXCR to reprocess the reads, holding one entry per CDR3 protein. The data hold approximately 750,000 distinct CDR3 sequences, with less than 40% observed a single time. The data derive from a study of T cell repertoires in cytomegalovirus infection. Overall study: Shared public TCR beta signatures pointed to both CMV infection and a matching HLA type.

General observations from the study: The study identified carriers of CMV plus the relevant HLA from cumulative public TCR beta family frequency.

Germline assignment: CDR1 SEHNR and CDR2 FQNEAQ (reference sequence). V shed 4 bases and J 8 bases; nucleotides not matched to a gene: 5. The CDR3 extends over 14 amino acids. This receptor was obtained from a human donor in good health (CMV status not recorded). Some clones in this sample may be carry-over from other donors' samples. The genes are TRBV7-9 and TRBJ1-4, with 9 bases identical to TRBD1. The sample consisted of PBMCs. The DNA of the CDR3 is TGTGCCAGCAGCTCCGGACAGGGGAAAGAAAAACTGTTTTTT. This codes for CASSSGQGKEKLFF.